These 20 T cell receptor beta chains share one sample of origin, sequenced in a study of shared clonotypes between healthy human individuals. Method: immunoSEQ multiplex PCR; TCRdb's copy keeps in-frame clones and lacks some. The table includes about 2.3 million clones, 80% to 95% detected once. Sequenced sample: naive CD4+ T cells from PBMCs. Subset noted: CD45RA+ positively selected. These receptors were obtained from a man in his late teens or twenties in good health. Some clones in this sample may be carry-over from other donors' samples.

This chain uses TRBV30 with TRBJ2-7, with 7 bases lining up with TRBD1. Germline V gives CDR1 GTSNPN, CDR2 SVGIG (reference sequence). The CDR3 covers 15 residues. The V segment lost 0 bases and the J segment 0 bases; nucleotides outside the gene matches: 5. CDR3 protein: CAWSVPGQSSYEQYF. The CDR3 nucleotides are TGTGCCTGGAGTGTGCCGGGACAGAGCTCCTACGAGCAGTACTTC.

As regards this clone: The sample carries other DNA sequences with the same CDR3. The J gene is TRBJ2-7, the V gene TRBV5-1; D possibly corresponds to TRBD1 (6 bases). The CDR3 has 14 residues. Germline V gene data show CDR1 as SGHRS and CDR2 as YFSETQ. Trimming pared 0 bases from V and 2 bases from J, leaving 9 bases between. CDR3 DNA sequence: TGCGCCAGCAGCTTGGGACAGGTCGCCTACGAGCAGTACTTC. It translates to CASSLGQVAYEQYF.

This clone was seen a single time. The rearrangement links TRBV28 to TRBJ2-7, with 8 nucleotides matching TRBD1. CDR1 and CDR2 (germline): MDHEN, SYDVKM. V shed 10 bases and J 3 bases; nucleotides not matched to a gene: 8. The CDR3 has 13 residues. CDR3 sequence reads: CAIARTGNYEQYF. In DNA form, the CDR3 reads TGTGCCATCGCCCGGACAGGGAACTACGAGCAGTACTTC.

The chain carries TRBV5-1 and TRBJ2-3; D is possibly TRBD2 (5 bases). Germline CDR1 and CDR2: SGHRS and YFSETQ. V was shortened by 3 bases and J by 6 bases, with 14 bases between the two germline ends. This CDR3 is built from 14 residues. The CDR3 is CASSSPEASDTQYF. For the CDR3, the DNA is TGCGCCAGCAGCTCCCCGGAGGCATCCGATACGCAGTATTTT.

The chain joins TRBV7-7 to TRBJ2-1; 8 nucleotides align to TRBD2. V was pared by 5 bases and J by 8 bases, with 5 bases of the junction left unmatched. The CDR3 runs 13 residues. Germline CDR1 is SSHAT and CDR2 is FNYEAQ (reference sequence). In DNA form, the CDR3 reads TGTGCCAGCAGCCCGGGACTAGTCGATGAGCAGTTCTTC. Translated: CASSPGLVDEQFF.

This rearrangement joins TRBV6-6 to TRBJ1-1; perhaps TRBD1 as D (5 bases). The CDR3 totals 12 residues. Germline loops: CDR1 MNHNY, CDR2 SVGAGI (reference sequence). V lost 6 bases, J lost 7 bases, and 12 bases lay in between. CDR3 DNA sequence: TGTGCCAGCAGGGAGGGGTGGTTTGAAGCTTTCTTT. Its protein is CASREGWFEAFF.

The CDR3 loop is CASSPFGTNIFEQYF. Here the CDR3 DNA reads TGTGCCAGCAGCCCTTTCGGGACCAACATTTTCGAGCAGTACTTC. The gene calls are TRBV28 and TRBJ2-7; D tentatively reads TRBD1 or TRBD2 (5 bases each). The CDR3 has 15 amino acids. Germline-derived CDR1 and CDR2 are MDHEN and SYDVKM. Deletions cut 6 bases from V and 6 bases from J, with 21 bases between. Full variable domain (rest looked up from reference TRBV28 and TRBJ2-7): DVKVTQSSRYLVKRTGEKVFLECVQDMDHENMFWYRQDPGLGLRLIYFSYDVKMKEKGDIPEGYSVSREKKERFSLILESASTNQTSMYLCASSPFGTNIFEQYFGPGTRLTVT.

The CDR3 loop is CASSQEARYSYEQYF. The CDR3 DNA is TGCGCCAGCAGCCAAGAGGCCAGGTACTCCTACGAGCAGTACTTC. V and J are TRBV4-1 and TRBJ2-7; D is unclear. Trimming shortened V by 0 bases and J by 0 bases, and 9 bases separated the two germline ends. The germline V gene encodes CDR1 MGHRA and CDR2 YSYEKL. The CDR3 extends over 15 amino acids.

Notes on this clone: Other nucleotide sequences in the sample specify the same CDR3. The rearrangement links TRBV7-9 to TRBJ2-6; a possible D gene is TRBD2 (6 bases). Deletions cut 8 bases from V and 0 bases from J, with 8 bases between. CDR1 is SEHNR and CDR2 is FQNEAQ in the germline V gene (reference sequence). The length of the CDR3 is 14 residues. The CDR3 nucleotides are TGTGCCAGCCCCGGGGGCTCTGGGGCCAACGTCCTGACTTTC. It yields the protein CASPGGSGANVLTF.

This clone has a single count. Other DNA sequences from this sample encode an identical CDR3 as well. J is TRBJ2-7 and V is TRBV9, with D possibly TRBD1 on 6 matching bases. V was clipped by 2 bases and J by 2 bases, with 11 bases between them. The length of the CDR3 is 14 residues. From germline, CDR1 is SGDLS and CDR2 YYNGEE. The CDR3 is CASSVGTQTYEQYF. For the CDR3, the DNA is TGTGCCAGCAGCGTCGGGACACAAACCTACGAGCAGTACTTC.

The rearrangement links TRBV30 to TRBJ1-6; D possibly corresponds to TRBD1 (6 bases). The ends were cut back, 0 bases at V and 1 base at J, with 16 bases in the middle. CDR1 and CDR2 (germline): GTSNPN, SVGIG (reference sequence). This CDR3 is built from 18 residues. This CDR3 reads CAWSVDRATGSYNSPLHF. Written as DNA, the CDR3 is TGTGCCTGGAGTGTCGACAGAGCAACAGGGTCCTATAATTCACCCCTCCACTTT.

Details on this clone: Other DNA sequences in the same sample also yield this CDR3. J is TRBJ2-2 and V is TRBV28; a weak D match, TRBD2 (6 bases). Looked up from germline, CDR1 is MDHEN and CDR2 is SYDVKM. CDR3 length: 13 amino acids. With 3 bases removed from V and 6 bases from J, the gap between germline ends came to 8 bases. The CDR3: CASSLGGPGELFF. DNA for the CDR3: TGTGCCAGCAGTTTGGGGGGTCCCGGGGAGCTGTTTTTT. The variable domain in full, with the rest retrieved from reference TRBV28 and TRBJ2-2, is DVKVTQSSRYLVKRTGEKVFLECVQDMDHENMFWYRQDPGLGLRLIYFSYDVKMKEKGDIPEGYSVSREKKERFSLILESASTNQTSMYLCASSLGGPGELFFGEGSRLTVL.

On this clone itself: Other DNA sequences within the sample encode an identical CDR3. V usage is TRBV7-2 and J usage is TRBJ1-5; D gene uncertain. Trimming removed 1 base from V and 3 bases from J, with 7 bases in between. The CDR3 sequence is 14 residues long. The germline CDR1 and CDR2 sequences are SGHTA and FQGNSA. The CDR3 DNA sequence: TGTGCCAGCAGCTTAGGGGGTTTCAATCAGCCCCAGCATTTT. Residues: CASSLGGFNQPQHF.

This chain's CDR3 is CASSLTRLADTQYF. In DNA form, the CDR3 reads TGTGCCAGCAGCCTAACCCGGTTGGCAGATACGCAGTATTTT. J is TRBJ2-3 and V is TRBV7-2, with unresolved D. Trimming took off 5 bases at V and 4 bases at J, with 13 bases between the two ends. The germline gives CDR1 SGHTA, CDR2 FQGNSA. The CDR3 spans 14 residues.

The CDR3 sequence: CASSLPLAGEAGELFF. Written as DNA, the CDR3 is TGCGCCAGCAGCTTGCCACTAGCGGGAGAGGCCGGGGAGCTGTTTTTT. V is TRBV5-1 and J is TRBJ2-2; 11 bases agree with TRBD2. The CDR3 extends over 16 amino acids. With V trimmed by 1 base and J by 6 bases, 5 bases remained unmatched. Per the germline V gene, CDR1 is SGHRS and CDR2 is YFSETQ.

Here the CDR3 reads CASSLTGTLNEQYF. CDR3 DNA sequence: TGCGCCAGCAGCTTAACAGGGACGTTAAACGAGCAGTACTTC. The V and J genes are TRBV5-1 and TRBJ2-7; a possible D gene is TRBD1 (6 bases). The CDR3 runs to 14 residues. Per germline, CDR1 SGHRS and CDR2 YFSETQ. V lost 2 bases and J lost 5, with 14 bases in between.

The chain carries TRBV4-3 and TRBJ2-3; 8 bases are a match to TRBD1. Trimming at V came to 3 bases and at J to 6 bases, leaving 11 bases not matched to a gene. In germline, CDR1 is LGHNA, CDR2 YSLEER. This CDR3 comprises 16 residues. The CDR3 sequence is CASSQGTGSLVDTQYF. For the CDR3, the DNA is TGCGCCAGCAGCCAGGGGACAGGCTCATTGGTGGATACGCAGTATTTT.

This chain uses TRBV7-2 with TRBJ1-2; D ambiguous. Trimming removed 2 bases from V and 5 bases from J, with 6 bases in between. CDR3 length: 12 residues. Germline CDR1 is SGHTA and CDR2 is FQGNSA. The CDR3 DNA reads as TGTGCCAGCAGCTTAACAATTTATGGCTACACCTTC. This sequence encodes CASSLTIYGYTF.

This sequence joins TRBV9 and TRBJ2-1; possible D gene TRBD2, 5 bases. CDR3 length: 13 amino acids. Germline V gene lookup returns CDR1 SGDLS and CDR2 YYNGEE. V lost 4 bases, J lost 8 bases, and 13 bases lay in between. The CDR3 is CASSFQAADEQFF. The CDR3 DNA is TGTGCCAGCAGCTTCCAGGCAGCGGATGAGCAGTTCTTC.

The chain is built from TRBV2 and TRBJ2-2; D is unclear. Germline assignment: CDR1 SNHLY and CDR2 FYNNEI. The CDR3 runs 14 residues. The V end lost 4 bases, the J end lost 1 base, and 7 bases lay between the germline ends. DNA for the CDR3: TGTGCCAGCAGTGTGAACAGGAACACCGGGGAGCTGTTTTTT. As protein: CASSVNRNTGELFF.